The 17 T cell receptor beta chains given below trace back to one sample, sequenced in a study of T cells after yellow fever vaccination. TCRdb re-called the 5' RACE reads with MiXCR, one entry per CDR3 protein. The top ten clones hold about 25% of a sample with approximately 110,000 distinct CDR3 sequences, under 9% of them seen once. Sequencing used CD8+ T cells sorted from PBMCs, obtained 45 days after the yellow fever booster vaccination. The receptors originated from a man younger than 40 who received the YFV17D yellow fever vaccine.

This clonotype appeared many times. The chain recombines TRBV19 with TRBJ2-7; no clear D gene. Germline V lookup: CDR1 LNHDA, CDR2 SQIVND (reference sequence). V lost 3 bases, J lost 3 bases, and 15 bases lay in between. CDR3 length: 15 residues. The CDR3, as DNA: TGTGCCAGTAGTATTCAGACGGCGGTTGGCTACGAGCAGTACTTC. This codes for CASSIQTAVGYEQYF.

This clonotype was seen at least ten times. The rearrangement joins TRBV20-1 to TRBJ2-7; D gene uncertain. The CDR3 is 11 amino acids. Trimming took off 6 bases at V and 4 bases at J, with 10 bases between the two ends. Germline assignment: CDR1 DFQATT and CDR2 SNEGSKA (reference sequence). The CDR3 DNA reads TGCAGTGCACCATACGAGTACGAGCAGTACTTC. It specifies CSAPYEYEQYF.

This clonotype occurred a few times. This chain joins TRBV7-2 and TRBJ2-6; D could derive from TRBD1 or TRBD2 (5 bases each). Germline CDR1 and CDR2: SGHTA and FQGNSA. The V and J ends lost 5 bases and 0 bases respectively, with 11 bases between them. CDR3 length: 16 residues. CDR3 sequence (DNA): TGTGCCAGCAGCGGCAGGGAGAGCTCTGGGGCCAACGTCCTGACTTTC. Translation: CASSGRESSGANVLTF.

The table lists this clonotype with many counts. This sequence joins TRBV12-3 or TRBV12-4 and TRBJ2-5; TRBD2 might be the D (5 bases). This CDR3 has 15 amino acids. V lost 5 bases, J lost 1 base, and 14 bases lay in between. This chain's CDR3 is CASSTLTRLQETQYF. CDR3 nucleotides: TGTGCCAGCAGTACTCTCACTAGACTCCAAGAGACCCAGTACTTC.

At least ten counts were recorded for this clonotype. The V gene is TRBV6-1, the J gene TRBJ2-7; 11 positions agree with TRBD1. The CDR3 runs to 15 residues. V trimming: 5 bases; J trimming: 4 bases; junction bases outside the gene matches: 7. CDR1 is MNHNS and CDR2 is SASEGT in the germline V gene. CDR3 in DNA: TGTGCCAGCAGTCTAGGGACAGGGGGACCTTACGAGCAGTACTTC. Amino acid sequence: CASSLGTGGPYEQYF.

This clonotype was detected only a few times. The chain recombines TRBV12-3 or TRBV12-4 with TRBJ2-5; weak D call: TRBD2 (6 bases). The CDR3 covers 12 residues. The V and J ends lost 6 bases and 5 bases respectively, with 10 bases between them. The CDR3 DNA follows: TGTGCCAGCAGGACTAGTTTGGAGACCCAGTACTTC. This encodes CASRTSLETQYF.

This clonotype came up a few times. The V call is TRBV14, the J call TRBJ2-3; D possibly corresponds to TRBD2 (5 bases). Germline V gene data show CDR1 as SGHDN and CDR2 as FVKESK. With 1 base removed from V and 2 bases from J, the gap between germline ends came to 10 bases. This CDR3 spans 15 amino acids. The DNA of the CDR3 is TGTGCCAGCAGCCAAGGGACTTTGCTCACAGATACGCAGTATTTT. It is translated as CASSQGTLLTDTQYF.

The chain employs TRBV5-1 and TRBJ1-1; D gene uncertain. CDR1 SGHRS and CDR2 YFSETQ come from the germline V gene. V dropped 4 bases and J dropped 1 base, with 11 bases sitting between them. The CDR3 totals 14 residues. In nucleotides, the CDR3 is TGCGCCAGCAGCCGCGACGGTGGGAACACTGAAGCTTTCTTT. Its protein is CASSRDGGNTEAFF. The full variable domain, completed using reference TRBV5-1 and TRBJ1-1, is KAGVTQTPRYLIKTRGQQVTLSCSPISGHRSVSWYQQTPGQGLQFLFEYFSETQRNKGNFPGRFSGRQFSNSRSEMNVSTLELGDSALYLCASSRDGGNTEAFFGQGTRLTVV.

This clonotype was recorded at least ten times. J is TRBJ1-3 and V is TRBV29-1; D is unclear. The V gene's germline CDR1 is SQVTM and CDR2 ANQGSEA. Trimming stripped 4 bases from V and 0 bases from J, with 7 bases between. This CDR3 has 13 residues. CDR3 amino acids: CSVVASSGNTIYF. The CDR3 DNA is TGCAGCGTTGTAGCCAGCTCTGGAAACACCATATATTTT.

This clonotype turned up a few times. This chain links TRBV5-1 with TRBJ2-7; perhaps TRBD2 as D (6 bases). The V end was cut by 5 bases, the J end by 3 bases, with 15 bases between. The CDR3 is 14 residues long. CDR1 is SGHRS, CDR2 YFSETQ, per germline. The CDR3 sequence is CASRSPEGLYEQYF. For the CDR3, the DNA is TGCGCCAGCAGATCACCCGAGGGACTCTACGAGCAGTACTTC.

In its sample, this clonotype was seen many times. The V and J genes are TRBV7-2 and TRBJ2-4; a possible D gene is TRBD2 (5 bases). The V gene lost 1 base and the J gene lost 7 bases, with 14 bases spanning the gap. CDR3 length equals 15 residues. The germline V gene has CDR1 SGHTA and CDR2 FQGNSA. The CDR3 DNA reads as TGTGCCAGCAGCTTAGAACCGGGGTGGGAGAACATTCAGTACTTC. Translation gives CASSLEPGWENIQYF.

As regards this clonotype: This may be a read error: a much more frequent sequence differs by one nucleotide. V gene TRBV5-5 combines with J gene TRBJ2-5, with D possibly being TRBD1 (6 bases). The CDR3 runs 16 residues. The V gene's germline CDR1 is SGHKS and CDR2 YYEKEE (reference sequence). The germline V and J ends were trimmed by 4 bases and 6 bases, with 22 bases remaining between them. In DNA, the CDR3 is TGTGCCAGCAGCAGGGTTTTTACAGGGAGAATTCAGACCCAGTACTTC. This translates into CASSRVFTGRIQTQYF.

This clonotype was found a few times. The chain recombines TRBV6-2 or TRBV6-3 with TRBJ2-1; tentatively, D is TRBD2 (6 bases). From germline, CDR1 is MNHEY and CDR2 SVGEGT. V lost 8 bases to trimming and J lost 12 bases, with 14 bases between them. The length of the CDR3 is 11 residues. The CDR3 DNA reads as TGTGCCAGCTTCTTCCGGGGGTCGCAGTTCTTC. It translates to CASFFRGSQFF.

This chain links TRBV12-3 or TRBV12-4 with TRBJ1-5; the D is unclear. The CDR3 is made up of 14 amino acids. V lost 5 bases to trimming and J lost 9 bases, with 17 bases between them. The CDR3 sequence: CASSPRHSLRPQHF. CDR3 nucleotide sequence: TGTGCCAGCAGTCCGCGGCACAGCCTGAGGCCCCAGCATTTT.

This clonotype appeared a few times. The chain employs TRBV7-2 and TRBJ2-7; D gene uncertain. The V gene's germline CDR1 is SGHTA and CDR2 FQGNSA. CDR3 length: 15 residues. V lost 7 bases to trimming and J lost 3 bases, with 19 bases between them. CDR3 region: CASTPPSTANYEQYF. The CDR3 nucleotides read TGTGCCAGCACCCCTCCGAGCACAGCAAACTACGAGCAGTACTTC.

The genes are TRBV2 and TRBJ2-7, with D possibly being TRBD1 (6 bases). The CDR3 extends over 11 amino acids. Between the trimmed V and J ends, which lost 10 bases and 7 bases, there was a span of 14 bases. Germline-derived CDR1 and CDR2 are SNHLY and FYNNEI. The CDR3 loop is CAIPTGREQYF. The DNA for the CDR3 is TGTGCCATACCGACAGGAAGGGAGCAGTACTTC.

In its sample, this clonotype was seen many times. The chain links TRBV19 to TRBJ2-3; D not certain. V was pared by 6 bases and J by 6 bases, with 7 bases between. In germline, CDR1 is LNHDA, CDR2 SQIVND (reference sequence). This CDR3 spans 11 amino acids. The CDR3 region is CASRLSDTQYF. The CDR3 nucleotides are TGTGCCAGTAGGTTGTCGGATACGCAGTATTTT.